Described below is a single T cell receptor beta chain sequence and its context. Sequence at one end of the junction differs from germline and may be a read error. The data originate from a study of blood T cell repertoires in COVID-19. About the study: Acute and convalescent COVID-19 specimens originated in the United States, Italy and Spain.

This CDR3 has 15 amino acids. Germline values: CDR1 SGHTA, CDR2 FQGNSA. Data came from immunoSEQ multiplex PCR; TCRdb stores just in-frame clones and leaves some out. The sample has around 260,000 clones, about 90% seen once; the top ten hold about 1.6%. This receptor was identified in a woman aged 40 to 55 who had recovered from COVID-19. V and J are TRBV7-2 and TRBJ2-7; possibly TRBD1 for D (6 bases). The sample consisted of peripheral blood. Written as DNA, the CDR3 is TGTGCCAGCAGGTTAGGGGCTGGGGGCAGGGACGAGCAGTACTTC. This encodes CASRLGAGGRDEQYF.